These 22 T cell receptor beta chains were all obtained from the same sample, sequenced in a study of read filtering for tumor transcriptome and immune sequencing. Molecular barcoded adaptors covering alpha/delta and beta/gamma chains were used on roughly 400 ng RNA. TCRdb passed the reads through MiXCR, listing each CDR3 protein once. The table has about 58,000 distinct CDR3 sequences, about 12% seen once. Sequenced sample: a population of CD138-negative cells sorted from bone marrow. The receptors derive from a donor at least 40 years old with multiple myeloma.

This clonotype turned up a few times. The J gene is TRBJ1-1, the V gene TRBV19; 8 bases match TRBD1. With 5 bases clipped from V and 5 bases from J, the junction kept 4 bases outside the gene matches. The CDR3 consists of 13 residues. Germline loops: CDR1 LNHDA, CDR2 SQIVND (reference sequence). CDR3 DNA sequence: TGTGCCAGTAGTGATCAGGGGGCGACTGAAGCTTTCTTT. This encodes CASSDQGATEAFF.

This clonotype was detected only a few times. Here the CDR3 reads CASRRKGGPTSYEQYF. CDR3 bases: TGTGCCAGCAGGAGAAAAGGGGGCCCGACAAGCTACGAGCAGTACTTC. V usage is TRBV12-3 or TRBV12-4 and J usage is TRBJ2-7; 7 nucleotides match TRBD1. With V trimmed by 6 bases and J by 3 bases, 14 bases remained unmatched. The CDR3 has 16 amino acids.

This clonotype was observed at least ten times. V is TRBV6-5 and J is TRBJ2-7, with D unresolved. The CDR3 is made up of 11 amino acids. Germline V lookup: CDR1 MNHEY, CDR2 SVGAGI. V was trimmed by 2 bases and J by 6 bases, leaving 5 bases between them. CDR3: CASSYRGEQYF. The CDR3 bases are TGTGCCAGCAGTTACCGTGGCGAGCAGTACTTC.

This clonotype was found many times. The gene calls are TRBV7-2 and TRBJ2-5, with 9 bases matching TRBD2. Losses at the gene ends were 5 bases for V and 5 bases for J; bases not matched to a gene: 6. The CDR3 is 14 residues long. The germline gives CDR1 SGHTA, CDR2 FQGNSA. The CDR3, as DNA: TGTGCCAGCAGCCAAGGGACTAGCATCGAGACCCAGTACTTC. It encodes CASSQGTSIETQYF.

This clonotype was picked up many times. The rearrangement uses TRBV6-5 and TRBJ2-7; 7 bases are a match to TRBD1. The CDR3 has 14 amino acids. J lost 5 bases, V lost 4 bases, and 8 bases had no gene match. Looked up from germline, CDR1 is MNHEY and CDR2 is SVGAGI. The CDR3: CASSSIDRVNEQYF. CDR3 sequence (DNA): TGTGCCAGCAGTTCCATCGACAGGGTCAACGAGCAGTACTTC.

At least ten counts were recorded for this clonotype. CDR3 sequence (DNA): TGTGCCAGCAGTTATACCGTAAACACTGAAGCTTTCTTT. It specifies CASSYTVNTEAFF. This sequence joins TRBV6-2 or TRBV6-3 and TRBJ1-1; D is uncertain. The CDR3 has 13 amino acids. V lost 3 bases and J 2 bases, leaving 7 bases between the germline ends. Germline lookup yields CDR1 MNHEY and CDR2 SVGEGT.

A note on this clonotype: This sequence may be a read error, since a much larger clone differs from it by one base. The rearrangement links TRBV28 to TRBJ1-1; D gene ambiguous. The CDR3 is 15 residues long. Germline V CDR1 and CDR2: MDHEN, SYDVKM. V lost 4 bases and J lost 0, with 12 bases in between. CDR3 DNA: TGTGCCAGCAGTTACATGACAAGGATGAACACTGAAGCTTTCTTT. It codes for CASSYMTRMNTEAFF.

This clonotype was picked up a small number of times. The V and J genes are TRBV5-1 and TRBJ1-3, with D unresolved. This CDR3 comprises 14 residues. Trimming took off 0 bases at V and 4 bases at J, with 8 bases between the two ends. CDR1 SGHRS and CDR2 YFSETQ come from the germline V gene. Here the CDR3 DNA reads TGCGCCAGCAGCTTGGGGGTCGGCGGAAACACCATATATTTT. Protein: CASSLGVGGNTIYF.

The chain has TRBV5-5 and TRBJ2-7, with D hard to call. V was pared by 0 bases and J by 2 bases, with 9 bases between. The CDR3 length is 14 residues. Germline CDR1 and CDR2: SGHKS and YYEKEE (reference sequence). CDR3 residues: CASSLVLNAYEQYF. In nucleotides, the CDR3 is TGTGCCAGCAGCTTGGTACTGAATGCCTACGAGCAGTACTTC.

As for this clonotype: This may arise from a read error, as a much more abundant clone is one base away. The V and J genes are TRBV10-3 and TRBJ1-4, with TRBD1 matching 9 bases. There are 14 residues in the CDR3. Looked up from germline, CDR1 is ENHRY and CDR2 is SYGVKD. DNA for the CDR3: TGTGCCAGCAGTTTCGGGACAGGGTTCGAAAAACTGCTTTTT. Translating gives CASSFGTGFEKLLF.

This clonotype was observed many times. CDR3 nucleotide sequence: TGTGCCAGCAGCTTACAGGAGCGGGGGGGTTTCAGTGAGCAGTTCTTC. This encodes CASSLQERGGFSEQFF. The V and J genes are TRBV7-3 and TRBJ2-1; 10 bases match TRBD2. Germline values: CDR1 SGHTA, CDR2 FQGTGA. V was clipped by 2 bases and J by 9 bases; unmatched bases: 10. CDR3 length: 16 residues.

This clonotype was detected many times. CDR3 sequence reads: CSFRTGLGYEQYF. The CDR3 DNA follows: TGCAGCTTCAGGACAGGGTTGGGATACGAGCAGTACTTC. J is TRBJ2-7 and V is TRBV29-1; 8 bases are a match to TRBD1. Trimming removed 8 bases from V and 4 bases from J; junction bases left unmatched: 10. CDR3 length: 13 amino acids. Germline CDR1 reads SQVTM; CDR2 reads ANQGSEA.

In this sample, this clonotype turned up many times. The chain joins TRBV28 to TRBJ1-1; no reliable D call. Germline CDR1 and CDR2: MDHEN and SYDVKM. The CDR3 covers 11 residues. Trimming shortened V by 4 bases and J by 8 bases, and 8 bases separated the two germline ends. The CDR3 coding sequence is TGTGCCAGCAGTTGGGTCAGGGAAGCTTTCTTT. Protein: CASSWVREAFF.

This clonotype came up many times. The CDR3 nucleotides are TGCGCCAGCACCTTAAGGGACTACCTCTCCTACGAGCAGTACTTC. It codes for CASTLRDYLSYEQYF. The rearrangement joins TRBV5-1 to TRBJ2-7; 7 bases agree with TRBD2. This CDR3 comprises 15 residues. Germline trimming cut 6 bases from V and 0 bases from J; bases unmatched to any gene: 9. Germline V gene data show CDR1 as SGHRS and CDR2 as YFSETQ. Complete variable domain (other parts from reference TRBV5-1 and TRBJ2-7): KAGVTQTPRYLIKTRGQQVTLSCSPISGHRSVSWYQQTPGQGLQFLFEYFSETQRNKGNFPGRFSGRQFSNSRSEMNVSTLELGDSALYLCASTLRDYLSYEQYFGPGTRLTVT.

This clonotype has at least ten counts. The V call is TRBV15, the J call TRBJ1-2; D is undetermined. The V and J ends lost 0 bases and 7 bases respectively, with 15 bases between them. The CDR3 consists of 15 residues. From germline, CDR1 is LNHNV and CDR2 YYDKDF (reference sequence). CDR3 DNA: TGTGCCACCAGCAGAGAGAAGCGCCAGTTAAGTGGCTACACCTTC. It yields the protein CATSREKRQLSGYTF.

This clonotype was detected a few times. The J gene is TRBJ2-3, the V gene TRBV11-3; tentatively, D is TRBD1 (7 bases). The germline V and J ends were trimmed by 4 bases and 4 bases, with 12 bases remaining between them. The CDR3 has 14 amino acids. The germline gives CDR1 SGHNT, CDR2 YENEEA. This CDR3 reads CASSSGGLPDTQYF. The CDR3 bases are TGTGCCAGCAGCTCAGGGGGACTTCCAGATACGCAGTATTTT. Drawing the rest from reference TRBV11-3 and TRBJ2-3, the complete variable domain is EAGVVQSPRYKIIEKKQPVAFWCNPISGHNTLYWYLQNLGQGPELLIRYENEEAVDDSQLPKDRFSAERLKGVDSTLKIQPAELGDSAVYLCASSSGGLPDTQYFGPGTRLTVL.

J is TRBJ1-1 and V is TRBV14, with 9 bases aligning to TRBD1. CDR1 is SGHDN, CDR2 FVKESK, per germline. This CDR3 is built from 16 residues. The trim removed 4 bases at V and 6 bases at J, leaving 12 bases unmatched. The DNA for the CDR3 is TGTGCCAGCAGCCGACCCTCGGGACAGGGCGGCGCTGAAGCTTTCTTT. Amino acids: CASSRPSGQGGAEAFF.

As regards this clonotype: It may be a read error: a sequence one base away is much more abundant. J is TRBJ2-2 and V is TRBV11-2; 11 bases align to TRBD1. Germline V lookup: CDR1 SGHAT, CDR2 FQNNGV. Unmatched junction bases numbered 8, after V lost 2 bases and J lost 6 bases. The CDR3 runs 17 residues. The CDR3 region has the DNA TGTGCCAGCAGCTTATGGACAGGGGGCGCAGACGCCGGGGAGCTGTTTTTT. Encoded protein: CASSLWTGGADAGELFF.

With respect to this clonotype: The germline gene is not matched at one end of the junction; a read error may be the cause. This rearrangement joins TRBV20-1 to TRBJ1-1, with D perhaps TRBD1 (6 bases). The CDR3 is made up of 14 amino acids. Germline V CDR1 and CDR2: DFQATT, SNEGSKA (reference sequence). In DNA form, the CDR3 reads TGCAGTGCTAGCCGAGGGGGGTTAGACACTGAAACTTTCTTT. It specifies CSASRGGLDTETFF.

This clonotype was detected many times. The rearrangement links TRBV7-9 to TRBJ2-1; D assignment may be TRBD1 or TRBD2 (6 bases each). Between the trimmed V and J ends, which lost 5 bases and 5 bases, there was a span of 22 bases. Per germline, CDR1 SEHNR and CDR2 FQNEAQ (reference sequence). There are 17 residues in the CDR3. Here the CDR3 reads CASSQGPQGGLNNEQFF. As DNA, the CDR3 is TGTGCCAGCAGCCAAGGCCCACAGGGAGGCCTTAACAATGAGCAGTTCTTC.

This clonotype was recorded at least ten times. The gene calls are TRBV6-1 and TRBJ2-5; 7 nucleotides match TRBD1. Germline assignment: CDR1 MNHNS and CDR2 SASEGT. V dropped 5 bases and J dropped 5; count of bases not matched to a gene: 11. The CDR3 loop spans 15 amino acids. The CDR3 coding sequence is TGTGCCAGCAGTCCCCCGAGGGGGCGGGCGGAGACCCAGTACTTC. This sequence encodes CASSPPRGRAETQYF.

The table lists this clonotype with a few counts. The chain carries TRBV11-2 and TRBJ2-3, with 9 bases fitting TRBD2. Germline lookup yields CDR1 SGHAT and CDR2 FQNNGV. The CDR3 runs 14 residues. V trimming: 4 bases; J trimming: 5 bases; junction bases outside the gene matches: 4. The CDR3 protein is CASSSTSGRDTQYF. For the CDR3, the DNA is TGTGCCAGCAGCTCGACTAGCGGACGAGATACGCAGTATTTT. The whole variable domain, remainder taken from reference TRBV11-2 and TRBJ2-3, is EAGVAQSPRYKIIEKRQSVAFWCNPISGHATLYWYQQILGQGPKLLIQFQNNGVVDDSQLPKDRFSAERLKGVDSTLKIQPAKLEDSAVYLCASSSTSGRDTQYFGPGTRLTVL.